This is a list of T cell receptor beta chains from one sample in a study of cytomegalovirus exposure and HLA in healthy donors. Profiled with immunoSEQ multiplex PCR; TCRdb holds only in-frame clones, not every one. Of around 150,000 clones in the sample, 60% to 80% were seen once. The sample consisted of PBMCs. The source is a woman aged 45-59 years in good health and CMV-seropositive. Each CDR3 is given with its conserved first and last residue. Each record gives: V gene, J gene, D gene, clone size, CDR3 protein, CDR3 DNA. A D gene is named only where the DNA matches it firmly. A row's size may be missing; if present it is once, few, many or a size class.

>TRBV6-5|TRBJ1-1|NA|NA
CASNSGRHRNTEAFF
TGTGCCAGCAACTCGGGGAGGCATCGTAACACTGAAGCTTTCTTT
>TRBV28|TRBJ1-2|NA|NA
CASSSPSLGYTF
TGTGCCAGCAGTTCCCCAAGCCTTGGCTACACCTTC
>TRBV2|TRBJ2-3|TRBD1|few
CASGTGYTDTQYF
TGTGCCAGCGGGACAGGGTACACAGATACGCAGTATTTT
>TRBV11-2|TRBJ2-7|NA|few
CASSLDGAAEQYF
TGTGCCAGCAGCTTAGACGGCGCGGCCGAGCAGTACTTC
>TRBV4-1|TRBJ2-5|NA|once
CASSHQMRDTRGTQYF
TGCGCCAGCAGCCACCAAATGAGGGACACCCGTGGGACCCAGTACTTC
>TRBV5-4|TRBJ1-2|NA|NA
CASSPDRNYGYTF
TGTGCCAGCAGCCCAGATCGTAACTATGGCTACACCTTC
>TRBV9|TRBJ2-3|NA|NA
CASSGENTDTQYF
TGTGCCAGCAGCGGGGAGAACACAGATACGCAGTATTTT
>TRBV29-1|TRBJ2-1|TRBD2|NA
CSVERESSYNEQFF
TGCAGCGTGGAGCGGGAGAGCTCCTACAATGAGCAGTTCTTC
>TRBV6-1|TRBJ1-6|TRBD1|NA
CASSVTGGSPLHF
TGTGCCAGCAGTGTAACAGGGGGATCACCCCTCCACTTT
>TRBV5-1|TRBJ2-7|TRBD1|NA
CASSMGTGIALEQYF
TGCGCCAGCAGCATGGGGACAGGGATCGCGTTGGAGCAGTACTTC
>TRBV21-1|TRBJ2-7|NA|NA
CASRPYRGELTSYEQYF
TGTGCCAGCAGACCATATCGGGGAGAACTCACCTCCTACGAGCAGTACTTC
>TRBV2|TRBJ2-7|TRBD2|NA
CASRSLAGGSEYF
TGTGCCAGCAGATCGCTAGCGGGGGGAAGTGAGTACTTC
>TRBV13|TRBJ2-1|TRBD2|NA
CASSPRSRGRSYNEQFF
TGTGCCAGCAGCCCACGGAGCCGCGGGAGATCCTACAATGAGCAGTTCTTC
>TRBV12-5|TRBJ2-1|TRBD1|NA
CASGLGTGVLYNEQFF
TGTGCTAGTGGTTTGGGTACAGGGGTGTTGTACAATGAGCAGTTCTTC
>TRBV4-2|TRBJ1-5|NA|NA
CASSQDGAGGVPQHF
TGTGCCAGCAGCCAAGACGGGGCTGGAGGGGTGCCCCAGCATTTT
>TRBV2|TRBJ1-2|NA|once
CASRLGGYGYTF
TGTGCCAGCAGGTTAGGGGGCTATGGCTACACCTTC
>TRBV21-1|TRBJ2-7|NA|NA
CASSKVSGYYEQYF
TGTGCCAGCAGCAAAGTTAGCGGGTACTACGAGCAGTACTTC
>TRBV5-4|TRBJ2-5|TRBD1|NA
CASSPRTGEETQYF
TGTGCCAGCAGCCCCCGGACAGGGGAAGAGACCCAGTACTTC
>TRBV27|TRBJ2-5|NA|NA
CASSSFAWGVTQETQYF
TGTGCCAGCAGTTCCTTCGCTTGGGGGGTGACCCAAGAGACCCAGTACTTC
>TRBV5-6|TRBJ1-6|NA|NA
CASSPGQPLNSPLHF
TGTGCCAGCAGCCCTGGACAGCCCCTTAATTCACCCCTCCACTTT
>TRBV7-2|TRBJ2-1|TRBD2|NA
CASSLRLAGGQFF
TGTGCCAGCAGCTTACGACTAGCGGGGGGGCAGTTCTTC
>TRBV19|TRBJ1-1|TRBD1|NA
CASSTSSDREAFF
TGTGCCAGTAGTACCTCCTCGGACAGGGAAGCTTTCTTT
>TRBV4-3|TRBJ2-3|TRBD2|NA
CASSQERGAQLSTDTQYF
TGCGCCAGCAGCCAAGAGCGGGGGGCTCAATTAAGCACAGATACGCAGTATTTT
>TRBV30|TRBJ1-6|NA|NA
CAWSVAGAIYNSPLHF
TGTGCCTGGAGTGTCGCGGGGGCTATCTATAATTCACCCCTCCACTTT
>TRBV2|TRBJ2-1|TRBD1|NA
CAIPFRDRGYNEQFF
TGTGCCATCCCTTTCCGGGACAGGGGTTACAATGAGCAGTTCTTC
>TRBV11-2|TRBJ1-4|NA|NA
CASSLALQGFNEKLFF
TGTGCCAGCAGCTTAGCTCTACAGGGCTTTAATGAAAAACTGTTTTTT
>TRBV4-1|TRBJ1-2|NA|NA
CASSQVVGPSYGYTF
TGCGCCAGCAGCCAAGTTGTGGGGCCATCCTATGGCTACACCTTC